This TCR beta chain was sequenced during a study of T cell repertoires in cytomegalovirus infection. In TCRdb, the reads were re-called with MiXCR into one record per CDR3 protein. Of some 940,000 distinct CDR3 sequences detected, around 30% appear once; the ten largest clones hold over 12%. In regard to this clonotype: Its antigen is unknown.

This material consisted of cultured CD8+ T cells from PBMCs, taken from culture after CMV antigen stimulation. The sequence was obtained from a human donor in good health (CMV status not recorded). Some clones in this sample may be carry-over from other donors' samples.

The CDR3 nucleotides read TGTGCCAGCAGCCCGACCCGACAGGGTGCAACTAATGAAAAACTGTTTTTT. Protein sequence: CASSPTRQGATNEKLFF. V is TRBV7-9 and J is TRBJ1-4, with TRBD1 matching over 7 bases. This CDR3 spans 17 amino acids. The ends lost 5 bases at V and 0 bases at J; junction bases unmatched: 9. Germline V CDR1 and CDR2: SEHNR, FQNEAQ (reference sequence). Full variable domain (remainder filled in from reference TRBV7-9 and TRBJ1-4): DTGVSQNPRHKITKRGQNVTFRCDPISEHNRLYWYRQTLGQGPEFLTYFQNEAQLEKSRLLSDRFSAERPKGSFSTLEIQRTEQGDSAMYLCASSPTRQGATNEKLFFGSGTQLSVL.